The following is a T cell receptor (beta chain) sequence with its context. This sample is part of a study of patients and donors after allogeneic stem cell transplantation. TCRdb reanalysed the RT-PCR reads using MiXCR and keeps one entry per CDR3 protein. The data contain about 25,000 distinct CDR3 sequences, roughly two fifths of them seen just once; the ten biggest clones take up about three quarters. This TCR derives from a human donor who was either an allogeneic HSCT recipient or a stem cell or donor lymphocyte infusion donor (not recorded which). It is not recorded whose cells these are; they may come from a transplant donor. Sequencing used blood, either unsorted or a sorted T cell fraction (not recorded which).

CDR3 region: CASSQGQASNQPQHF. In nucleotides, the CDR3 is TGTGCCAGCAGTCAAGGACAGGCTAGCAATCAGCCCCAGCATTTT. This rearrangement joins TRBV12-3 or TRBV12-4 to TRBJ1-5; 7 bases agree with TRBD1. The CDR3 extends over 15 amino acids. V lost 5 bases, J lost 0 bases, and 4 bases stayed unmatched.